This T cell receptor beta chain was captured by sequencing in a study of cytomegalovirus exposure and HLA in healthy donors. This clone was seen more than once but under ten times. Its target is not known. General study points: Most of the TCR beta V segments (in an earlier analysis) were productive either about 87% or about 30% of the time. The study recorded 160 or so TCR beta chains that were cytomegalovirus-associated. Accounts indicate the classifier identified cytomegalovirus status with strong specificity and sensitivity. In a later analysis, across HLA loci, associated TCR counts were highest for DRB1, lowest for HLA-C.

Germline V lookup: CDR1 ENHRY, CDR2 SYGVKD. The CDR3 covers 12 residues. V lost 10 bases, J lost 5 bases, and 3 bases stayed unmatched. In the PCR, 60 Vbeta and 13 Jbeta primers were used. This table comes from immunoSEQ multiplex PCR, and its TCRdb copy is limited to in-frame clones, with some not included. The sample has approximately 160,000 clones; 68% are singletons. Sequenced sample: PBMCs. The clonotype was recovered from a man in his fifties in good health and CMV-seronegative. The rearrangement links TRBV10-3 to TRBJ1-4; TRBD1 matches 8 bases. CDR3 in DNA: TGTGCCACCCGGACAGGGAATGAAAAACTGTTTTTT. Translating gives CATRTGNEKLFF.